The source of this T cell receptor (beta chain) is a study of blood T cell repertoires in COVID-19. Study-wide background: Acute-phase and convalescent COVID-19 samples originated in the United States, Italy and Spain. Nucleic acid was either cDNA or gDNA, and it came from T cells, B-cell-depleted T cells, or PBMCs.

In the authors' workflow: For nucleated cells, counts were estimated from reference gene primer amplification. Data came from immunoSEQ multiplex PCR; TCRdb stores just in-frame clones and leaves some out. That table gives V, J and clone size, and the DNA gave D and trimming. The profile shows 200,000 to 300,000 clones, roughly 87% of them singletons. The sequence came from a woman in her 30s with acute or convalescent COVID-19. The source material was peripheral blood.

The chain's CDR3 is CASSLQGQGGSPLHF. CDR3 DNA: TGTGCCAGCAGCCTTCAAGGACAGGGCGGGTCACCCCTCCACTTT. The chain carries TRBV11-2 and TRBJ1-6; 8 positions match TRBD1. Germline CDR1 SGHAT, CDR2 FQNNGV. Trimming at V came to 5 bases and at J to 10 bases, leaving 10 bases not matched to a gene. This CDR3 region has 15 residues.